Described below is a single TCR beta chain sequence and its context. This CDR3 is 11 amino acids long. In germline, CDR1 is GTSNPN, CDR2 SVGIG (reference sequence). Per the original methods: Amplification of reference gene primers was used by the study to estimate nucleated cell counts. The table came from immunoSEQ multiplex PCR; TCRdb's copy has only in-frame clones and leaves some out. V and J calls and clone size are those listed in that table; D and trimming were worked out from the DNA. The table has 150,000 to 200,000 clones, about 85% seen once. The sample belongs to a study of blood T cell repertoires in COVID-19. On the study more broadly: The United States, Italy and Spain were the sources of the acute and convalescent COVID-19 samples. PBMCs, B-cell-depleted T cells, or T cells were the source of the cDNA or gDNA that made up the material.

The source of this sequence is a woman aged 80 or over with acute or convalescent COVID-19. The chain links TRBV30 to TRBJ1-6; possibly TRBD1 for D (5 bases). Material for sequencing was peripheral blood. The CDR3 loop reads CASRGDSPLHF. CDR3 sequence (DNA): TGTGCATCCCGGGGGGATTCACCCCTCCACTTT.